This paragraph covers one TCR beta chain sequence. What it binds is unknown. The ends lost 3 bases at V and 6 bases at J; junction bases unmatched: 5. This CDR3 is 14 amino acids long. Germline V gene data show CDR1 as KGHSH and CDR2 as LQKENI. The method was immunoSEQ multiplex PCR; TCRdb's version includes in-frame clones alone and lacks a portion of them. The sample yields about 45,000 clones, roughly 82% seen once. These data come from a study of OX40 agonist ivuxolimab in advanced cancers. Study-wide background: Ivuxolimab is an agonistic anti-OX40 (CD134) antibody, and patients were treated with it. The dose-escalation group included hepatocellular carcinoma, melanoma, renal cell carcinoma and head and neck cancer.

General study results and limits: Expansion of clones was among the lowest in partial responders at 0.1-3.0 mg/kg. CD4+ T cells averaged fewer expanded clones than CD8+ T cells.

This TCR came from an adult with an advanced solid tumor such as melanoma, head and neck, liver or kidney cancer. The V call is TRBV18, the J call TRBJ1-5, with 7 nucleotides matching TRBD1. The specimen comprised CD4+ or CD8+ T cells sorted from blood, sampled in a trial of the OX40 agonist ivuxolimab. The CDR3 DNA follows: TGTGCCAGCTCACCCGGACAGGCGGGTCAGCCCCAGCATTTT. It is translated as CASSPGQAGQPQHF.